The entry below gives a single TCR beta chain sequence along with its context. Antigen: not known. The data were taken from a study of beta chain features in type 1 diabetes. Investigators reverse transcribed all isolated RNA, so they sequenced expressed TCRB transcripts. The study sequenced naive, central memory and regulatory T cell samples to an average of about 3.5 million reads. Clones were sequenced by immunoSEQ multiplex PCR, and TCRdb holds only the in-frame ones, with some missing. The table has 20,000 to 30,000 clones, 55% to 70% seen once; the top ten hold around 4%. Study conclusions and caveats: Whether TCRB rearrangement is influenced by HLA type was left unresolved in this analysis. The study found fewer insertions and more deletions at VDJ junctions in type 1 diabetes patients. In all four CD4+ subsets, TCRB CDR3 length was significantly, moderately reduced in type 1 diabetes.

Germline lookup yields CDR1 SNHLY and CDR2 FYNNEI. J gave up 4 bases and V 2 bases, and 2 bases lay outside the gene matches. The CDR3 consists of 14 residues. The sequence came from a man between 18 and 35 years old with type 1 diabetes. Sequenced input: Tregs from blood. The rearrangement uses TRBV2 and TRBJ1-2; 9 bases map to TRBD1. The CDR3 DNA is TGTGCCAGCAGTGAAAGGACAGGGGTCTATGGCTACACCTTC. It encodes CASSERTGVYGYTF.